The 8 T cell receptor beta chains listed next were all sequenced from one sample in a study of T cell responses to AZD1222 COVID-19 vaccine. Using immunoSEQ multiplex PCR, the repertoire was profiled, and TCRdb retains in-frame clones only, with some absent. The sample consists of 180,000 or so clones, more than 75% of them appearing once. The specimen was peripheral blood, collected 28 days after the second AZD1222 dose. These receptors all come from an adult who received the AZD1222 COVID-19 vaccine.

This clone has a single count. J is TRBJ2-6 and V is TRBV7-2, with D possibly TRBD1 on 5 matching bases. V was pared by 5 bases and J by 1 base, with 12 bases between. Germline loops: CDR1 SGHTA, CDR2 FQGNSA. This CDR3 region has 16 residues. The CDR3 bases are TGTGCCAGCAGCACCCTGGACATTTCTGGGGCCAACGTCCTGACTTTC. Protein sequence: CASSTLDISGANVLTF.

The gene calls are TRBV2 and TRBJ2-7; D tentatively fits TRBD1 or TRBD2 (5 bases each). The germline CDR1 and CDR2 sequences are SNHLY and FYNNEI. The CDR3 is 14 amino acids. The germline V and J ends were trimmed by 9 bases and 7 bases, with 22 bases remaining between them. The CDR3 sequence: CASRPGRTFNEQYF. In DNA, the CDR3 is TGTGCCAGTAGACCGGGACGGACCTTTAATGAGCAGTACTTC.

The chain employs TRBV5-1 and TRBJ2-3, with 7 bases fitting TRBD1. The V segment lost 7 bases and the J segment 3 bases; nucleotides outside the gene matches: 2. This CDR3 region has 12 residues. The germline V gene has CDR1 SGHRS and CDR2 YFSETQ. CDR3: CASGQVTDTQYF. The CDR3 nucleotides read TGCGCCAGCGGACAGGTGACAGATACGCAGTATTTT.

This clone was observed a handful of times. The rearrangement uses TRBV5-1 and TRBJ2-5; a weak D match, TRBD2 (5 bases). This CDR3 is 12 amino acids long. Trimming shortened V by 5 bases and J by 5 bases, and 10 bases separated the two germline ends. The germline gives CDR1 SGHRS, CDR2 YFSETQ. CDR3 in DNA: TGCGCCAGCAGGGTATCGGGGGAGACCCAGTACTTC. Amino acids: CASRVSGETQYF.

The CDR3 DNA reads as TGTGCCAGCAGCCAAGAAACGCGGAATAATGGCTACACCTTC. It encodes CASSQETRNNGYTF. The gene calls are TRBV3-1 (or the pseudogene TRBV3-2) and TRBJ1-2; D remains unclear. Trimming cost V 0 bases and J 6 bases, with 11 bases left between them. CDR3 size: 14 residues. CDR1 is LGHDT, CDR2 YNNKEL, per germline (reference sequence).

The chain has TRBV27 and TRBJ2-7; D might be TRBD2 (6 bases). Germline assignment: CDR1 MNHEY and CDR2 SMNVEV (reference sequence). Trimming removed 4 bases at V and 3 bases at J, with 13 bases between. The CDR3 runs to 14 residues. The CDR3, as DNA: TGTGCCAGCAGTTGGCGCGGAGGGAGCTACGAGCAGTACTTC. It specifies CASSWRGGSYEQYF.

V usage is TRBV27 and J usage is TRBJ1-4, with 9 bases lining up with TRBD1. The V gene's germline CDR1 is MNHEY and CDR2 SMNVEV (reference sequence). This CDR3 has 14 amino acids. With 5 bases clipped from V and 7 bases from J, the junction kept 5 bases outside the gene matches. Here the CDR3 DNA reads TGTGCCAGCAGTGCTGGGACAGGGTCTGAAAAACTGTTTTTT. This encodes CASSAGTGSEKLFF.

V is TRBV11-2 and J is TRBJ2-3, with TRBD1 matching 7 bases. Germline CDR1 and CDR2: SGHAT and FQNNGV. V dropped 4 bases and J dropped 2; count of bases not matched to a gene: 6. The CDR3 loop spans 15 amino acids. CDR3 DNA sequence: TGTGCCAGCAGCTCCCGGGACAGAGTCACAGATACGCAGTATTTT. Its translation: CASSSRDRVTDTQYF.